The clone carrying this TCR beta chain was observed a few times. Antigen: not known. There are 15 residues in the CDR3. V lost 8 bases to trimming and J lost 6 bases; unmatched junction nucleotides: 12. Germline assignment: CDR1 MNHEY and CDR2 SMNVEV (reference sequence). The data originate from a study of blood T cells in healthy people across ages. Study-wide results and limits: There were more naive CD4+ cells and higher diversity in long-lived donors than in aged donors.

A second about 6 to 11 cycle PCR used barcoded and J-beta primers. TCRdb used MiXCR to reprocess the 5' RACE reads, holding one entry per CDR3 protein. This sample has over 1,500,000 distinct CDR3 sequences, with about two fifths found just once. Sequencing was performed on blood. This TCR derives from a human donor in good health. The chain recombines TRBV27 with TRBJ2-3, with 9 bases fitting TRBD1. The CDR3: CASSTGTGILDTQYF. The CDR3 DNA reads as TGTGCCAGCTCGACCGGGACAGGGATTTTGGATACGCAGTATTTT.